This is a list of T cell receptor beta chains from one sample in a study of blood T cell repertoires in COVID-19. Sequencing used immunoSEQ multiplex PCR; TCRdb keeps in-frame clones, though not all of them. Among approximately 76,000 clones listed, 83% were seen once. Sequencing used peripheral blood. The receptors derive from an older woman with acute or convalescent COVID-19. Both conserved end residues are part of each CDR3. A D gene is named only where the DNA matches it firmly. Size is stated for part of the rows, as once, few or many counts, or as a class when the clone is expanded.

clone_size	d_call	v_call	j_call	cdr3_aa	cdr3_nt
.	.	TRBV13	TRBJ2-7	CASSLGGGYEQYF	TGTGCCAGCAGCTTAGGGGGGGGCTACGAGCAGTACTTC
.	.	TRBV5-1	TRBJ1-1	CASSTGMENTEAFF	TGCGCCAGCAGCACAGGGATGGAGAACACTGAAGCTTTCTTT
.	.	TRBV25-1	TRBJ2-3	CASSVAHTDTQYF	TGTGCCAGCAGTGTGGCCCACACAGATACGCAGTATTTT
few	.	TRBV9	TRBJ1-3	CASSARGGTGNTIYF	TGTGCCAGCAGCGCCCGTGGGGGGACTGGAAACACCATATATTTT
.	TRBD2	TRBV11-2	TRBJ2-7	CASSSSHLGLAGGAQYF	TGTGCCAGCAGCTCTAGCCACCTGGGACTAGCGGGGGGGGCCCAGTACTTC
.	.	TRBV4-1	TRBJ1-2	CASRSASGYGYTF	TGCGCCAGCAGGTCGGCCTCGGGTTATGGCTACACCTTC
.	.	TRBV24-1	TRBJ2-3	CATSVGQGWADTQYF	TGTGCCACCAGTGTGGGGCAGGGATGGGCAGATACGCAGTATTTT
.	.	TRBV5-1	TRBJ1-1	CASSLRGTNTEAFF	TGCGCCAGCAGCTTGAGGGGCACCAACACTGAAGCTTTCTTT
.	TRBD1	TRBV24-1	TRBJ1-3	CATSDHDRQGDTIYF	TGTGCCACCAGTGACCATGACAGGCAGGGGGACACCATATATTTT
once	.	TRBV7-3	TRBJ1-1	CASRLRQYTEAFF	TGTGCCAGCAGACTTAGACAGTATACTGAAGCTTTCTTT
once	.	TRBV5-1	TRBJ1-2	CASSLSTGLGGYTF	TGCGCCAGCAGCTTGAGCACAGGGCTGGGTGGCTACACCTTC
.	TRBD1	TRBV4-1	TRBJ1-2	CASSQEQGAGGYTF	TGCGCCAGCAGCCAAGAACAGGGGGCGGGAGGCTACACCTTC
.	.	TRBV6-6	TRBJ1-3	CASSYSENSGNTIYF	TGTGCCAGCAGTTACTCTGAGAACTCTGGAAACACCATATATTTT
.	TRBD1	TRBV3-1/TRBV3-2	TRBJ2-3	CASRYGTGVTDTQYF	TGTGCCAGCAGGTATGGGACAGGGGTTACAGATACGCAGTATTTT
.	TRBD1	TRBV3-1/TRBV3-2	TRBJ1-2	CASSLGTGANYGYTF	TGTGCCAGCAGCCTAGGGACAGGAGCTAACTATGGCTACACCTTC
.	TRBD2	TRBV7-2	TRBJ2-3	CASSQGLAGGVGNTDTQYF	TGTGCCAGCAGCCAGGGACTAGCGGGGGGAGTAGGGAACACAGATACGCAGTATTTT
.	.	TRBV7-9	TRBJ1-2	CASSPGGGANYGYTF	TGTGCCAGCAGTCCAGGAGGGGGGGCTAACTATGGCTACACCTTC
.	TRBD1	TRBV19	TRBJ1-6	CASSADRGESLHF	TGTGCCAGTAGTGCTGACAGGGGGGAATCCCTCCACTTT
.	.	TRBV9	TRBJ1-2	CASSVGGSDGYTF	TGTGCCAGCAGCGTAGGCGGGAGCGATGGCTACACCTTC
.	TRBD2	TRBV6-1	TRBJ2-1	CASSEARGGTNNEQFF	TGTGCCAGCAGTGAAGCCCGGGGGGGCACAAACAATGAGCAGTTCTTC
.	.	TRBV6-5	TRBJ1-5	CASSTNRDQPQHF	TGTGCCAGCAGCACCAACAGGGACCAGCCCCAGCATTTT
.	TRBD2	TRBV6-5	TRBJ2-2	CASSLAGEAGELFF	TGTGCCAGCAGTTTAGCGGGGGAGGCCGGGGAGCTGTTTTTT
.	TRBD2	TRBV9	TRBJ2-5	CASSVAWAGGQETQYF	TGTGCCAGCAGCGTAGCTTGGGCGGGGGGGCAAGAGACCCAGTACTTC
few	TRBD1	TRBV27	TRBJ1-4	CASSLGQPNEKLFF	TGTGCCAGCAGTTTGGGACAGCCGAATGAAAAACTGTTTTTT
.	TRBD1	TRBV5-4	TRBJ2-3	CASGGTRGRGTDTQYF	TGTGCCAGCGGCGGAACGAGGGGGCGCGGCACAGATACGCAGTATTTT
.	TRBD1	TRBV19	TRBJ1-6	CASSSPAGTGGSPLHF	TGTGCCAGTAGTTCTCCCGCCGGGACAGGGGGTTCACCCCTCCACTTT
once	.	TRBV15	TRBJ1-1	CATSRDRGLNTEAFF	TGTGCCACCAGCAGAGATAGGGGGTTGAACACTGAAGCTTTCTTT
.	.	TRBV7-6	TRBJ1-1	CASSLSVSSNTEAFF	TGTGCCAGCAGCTTGTCTGTGTCTTCGAACACTGAAGCTTTCTTT
.	.	TRBV27	TRBJ2-1	CASSSTVDNEQFF	TGTGCCAGCAGTTCTACCGTGGACAATGAGCAGTTCTTC
.	TRBD1	TRBV19	TRBJ1-5	CASTQDRGGNQPQHF	TGTGCCAGTACCCAGGACAGGGGTGGGAATCAGCCCCAGCATTTT
.	.	TRBV30	TRBJ1-2	CAWSIHFGQAFYGGYTF	TGTGCCTGGAGTATTCATTTTGGACAAGCCTTTTACGGTGGCTACACCTTC
.	.	TRBV9	TRBJ2-1	CASSVVSGLRLHEQFF	TGTGCCAGCAGCGTAGTAAGCGGACTAAGGTTGCATGAGCAGTTCTTC
.	TRBD1	TRBV29-1	TRBJ2-2	CSVSRDRDTGELFF	TGCAGCGTCAGCCGGGACAGGGACACCGGGGAGCTGTTTTTT
.	.	TRBV10-2	TRBJ2-1	CASSAYSNEQFF	TGCGCCAGCAGTGCATACAGTAATGAGCAGTTCTTC
.	.	TRBV19	TRBJ1-3	CASQKQSSGNTIYF	TGTGCCAGTCAGAAACAGAGCTCTGGAAACACCATATATTTT
.	.	TRBV7-8	TRBJ1-1	CASSLITGMNTEAFF	TGTGCCAGCAGCTTAATAACGGGGATGAACACTGAAGCTTTCTTT
.	.	TRBV7-3	TRBJ1-1	CASSFQQGNTEAFF	TGTGCCAGCAGCTTTCAACAGGGGAACACTGAAGCTTTCTTT
few	TRBD2	TRBV10-2	TRBJ2-1	CASRRPSTSGGARVSNEQFF	TGCGCCAGCAGACGCCCGTCGACTAGCGGGGGGGCCCGGGTTAGCAATGAGCAGTTCTTC
.	TRBD2	TRBV11-3	TRBJ2-1	CASSSGLAGGPWNEQFF	TGTGCCAGCAGCTCAGGACTAGCGGGGGGGCCTTGGAATGAGCAGTTCTTC
.	TRBD1	TRBV9	TRBJ1-4	CASSGNTGGLVF	TGTGCCAGCAGCGGTAATACAGGGGGCTTGGTTTTT
.	.	TRBV5-1	TRBJ2-6	CASSLAGVNPPSSGANVLTF	TGCGCCAGCAGCTTGGCGGGGGTGAACCCTCCCAGCTCTGGGGCCAACGTCCTGACTTTC
.	.	TRBV30	TRBJ1-1	CAWNSPPTEAFF	TGTGCCTGGAATAGCCCTCCGACTGAAGCTTTCTTT
.	.	TRBV6-5	TRBJ1-1	CASSLSVIEAFF	TGTGCCAGCAGTCTTTCGGTTATAGAAGCTTTCTTT
.	.	TRBV3-1/TRBV3-2	TRBJ1-6	CASSQVREPRYSPLHF	TGTGCCAGCAGCCAAGTGAGGGAGCCCCGTTATTCACCCCTCCACTTT
.	TRBD2	TRBV28	TRBJ2-7	CASGIGLAGGSPGEQYF	TGTGCCTCTGGGATCGGACTAGCGGGGGGATCTCCAGGCGAGCAGTACTTC
.	.	TRBV5-1	TRBJ1-2	CASSLEQGNYGYTF	TGCGCCAGCAGCTTGGAACAGGGAAACTATGGCTACACCTTC
.	.	TRBV6-5	TRBJ1-2	CASSYSRQGYYGYTF	TGTGCCAGCAGTTACTCGCGGCAGGGCTACTATGGCTACACCTTC
.	TRBD2	TRBV11-2	TRBJ2-3	CASSSPGLAGGQTQYF	TGTGCCAGCAGCTCTCCGGGACTAGCGGGGGGGCAGACGCAGTATTTT
once	TRBD2	TRBV3-1/TRBV3-2	TRBJ2-1	CATAGLAGSHEQFF	TGTGCCACCGCCGGACTAGCGGGGAGCCATGAGCAGTTCTTC
.	TRBD1	TRBV23-1	TRBJ1-4	CASSHRRTGREKLFF	TGCGCCAGCAGTCATCGAAGGACAGGGAGAGAAAAACTGTTTTTT